The 9 T cell receptor beta chains below were found in one sample sequenced in a study of vaccination and CD4 T cells after COVID-19. TCRdb analysed the PCR reads with MiXCR anew, one entry per CDR3 protein. The top ten clones hold around 0.92% of a sample with 15,000 to 20,000 distinct CDR3 sequences, about 59% of them seen once. The specimen comprised CD4+ T cells from blood, sampled before SARS-CoV-2 vaccination. These receptors all come from a human donor who had recovered from COVID-19.

The gene calls are TRBV6-1 and TRBJ2-2; D unresolved. Germline V gives CDR1 MNHNS, CDR2 SASEGT. This CDR3 has 12 amino acids. V was cut by 6 bases and J by 6 bases, with 8 bases left in between. CDR3 sequence reads: CASREVAGELFF. In DNA, the CDR3 is TGTGCCAGCAGAGAGGTCGCCGGGGAGCTGTTTTTT.

The chain is built from TRBV19 and TRBJ1-6; D remains ambiguous. The CDR3 sequence is 12 residues long. Deletions cut 5 bases from V and 12 bases from J, with 11 bases between. Germline CDR1 reads LNHDA; CDR2 reads SQIVND (reference sequence). In DNA form, the CDR3 reads TGTGCCAGTAGTCCTTGGACCGTACCCCTCCACTTT. Translating gives CASSPWTVPLHF. The full variable domain, rest sourced from reference TRBV19 and TRBJ1-6, is DGGITQSPKYLFRKEGQNVTLSCEQNLNHDAMYWYRQDPGQGLRLIYYSQIVNDFQKGDIAEGYSVSREKKESFPLTVTSAQKNPTAFYLCASSPWTVPLHFGNGTRLTVT.

The chain recombines TRBV20-1 with TRBJ2-1; D uncertain. CDR3 length equals 15 residues. Germline-derived CDR1 and CDR2 are DFQATT and SNEGSKA (reference sequence). Trimming cost V 5 bases and J 5 bases, with 19 bases left between them. The CDR3 reads CSAPSPSAFHNEQFF. In DNA, the CDR3 is TGCAGTGCTCCCTCCCCCAGCGCCTTTCACAATGAGCAGTTCTTC.

This clonotype showed up just a few times. This chain uses TRBV6-1 with TRBJ1-6; TRBD1 might be the D (5 bases). The CDR3 consists of 18 residues. Trimming took off 7 bases at V and 0 bases at J, with 19 bases between the two ends. Germline V CDR1 and CDR2: MNHNS, SASEGT. CDR3 nucleotide sequence: TGTGCCAGCACTCCGGGACTGCGGGGGAGCTCCTATAATTCACCCCTCCACTTT. Amino acid sequence: CASTPGLRGSSYNSPLHF.

This rearrangement joins TRBV11-1 to TRBJ1-2; no clear D gene. CDR1 is SGHAT, CDR2 FQDESV, per germline (reference sequence). The CDR3 covers 12 residues. Trimming left V 1 base short and J 6 bases short, with 6 bases between. The CDR3, as DNA: TGTGCCAGCAGCTTAGTCGGGGATGGCTACACCTTC. Translated: CASSLVGDGYTF.

V and J are TRBV14 and TRBJ2-1; 11 nucleotides match TRBD2. Germline values: CDR1 SGHDN, CDR2 FVKESK. The J segment lost 3 bases and the V segment lost 1 base, leaving 17 bases of the junction unmatched. The CDR3 is made up of 21 amino acids. The CDR3: CASSQARLAGGIPTLYNEQFF. CDR3 nucleotide sequence: TGTGCCAGCAGCCAAGCTAGATTAGCGGGAGGGATTCCTACACTCTACAATGAGCAGTTCTTC.

V and J are TRBV28 and TRBJ2-2; the match to TRBD2 covers 7 bases. The CDR3 covers 16 residues. V was clipped by 4 bases and J by 5 bases; unmatched bases: 10. Germline CDR1 reads MDHEN; CDR2 reads SYDVKM. The CDR3 nucleotides are TGTGCCAGCAGTTCCCCTAGGGGAGCGGGGACCGGGGAGCTGTTTTTT. It yields the protein CASSSPRGAGTGELFF.

This clonotype has more than one count but fewer than ten. The gene calls are TRBV2 and TRBJ1-6; unclear D gene. The germline V gene encodes CDR1 SNHLY and CDR2 FYNNEI. Deletions cut 3 bases from V and 11 bases from J, with 8 bases between. The CDR3 is made up of 12 amino acids. The chain's CDR3 is CASSDTRTPLHF. CDR3 DNA sequence: TGTGCCAGCAGTGATACTCGGACACCCCTCCACTTT.

This chain joins TRBV6-1 and TRBJ1-2, with D possibly being TRBD1 (6 bases). The germline V gene has CDR1 MNHNS and CDR2 SASEGT. V gave up 1 base and J gave up 5 bases, with 17 bases separating them. The CDR3 extends over 16 amino acids. CDR3 coding DNA: TGTGCCAGCAGTGAAGTGGGGGCGCTTGGGAATTATGGCTACACCTTC. It yields the protein CASSEVGALGNYGYTF.